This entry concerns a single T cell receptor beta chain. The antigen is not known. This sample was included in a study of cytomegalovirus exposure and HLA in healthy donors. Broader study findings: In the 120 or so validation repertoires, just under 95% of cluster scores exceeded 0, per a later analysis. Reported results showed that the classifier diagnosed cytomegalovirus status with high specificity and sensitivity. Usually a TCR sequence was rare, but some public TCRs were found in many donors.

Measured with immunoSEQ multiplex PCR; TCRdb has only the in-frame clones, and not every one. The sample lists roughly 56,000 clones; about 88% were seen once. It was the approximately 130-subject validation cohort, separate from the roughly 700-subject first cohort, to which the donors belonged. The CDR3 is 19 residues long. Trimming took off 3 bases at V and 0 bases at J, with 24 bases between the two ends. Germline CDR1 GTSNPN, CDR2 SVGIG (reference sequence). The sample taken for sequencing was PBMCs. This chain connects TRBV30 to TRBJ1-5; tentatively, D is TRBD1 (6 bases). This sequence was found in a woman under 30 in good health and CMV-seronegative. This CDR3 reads CAWSARRDILGLSNQPQHF. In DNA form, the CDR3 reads TGTGCCTGGAGCGCGAGACGGGACATTTTGGGCCTTAGCAATCAGCCCCAGCATTTT.